The 12 T cell receptor beta chains below come from one sample, sequenced in a study of T cell responses to AZD1222 COVID-19 vaccine. Clones were read by immunoSEQ multiplex PCR, and TCRdb kept only the in-frame ones, dropping some. The repertoire holds about 83,000 clones, with approximately 90% as singletons. The sample was peripheral blood, taken 28 days after the second AZD1222 dose. The receptors were gathered from an adult who received the AZD1222 COVID-19 vaccine.

The count of this clone is one. The rearrangement links TRBV28 to TRBJ2-5; 7 nucleotides line up with TRBD1. The V gene end was trimmed by 10 bases and the J gene end by 2 bases; junction bases not matched to a gene: 4. The CDR3 has 12 residues. The germline CDR1 and CDR2 sequences are MDHEN and SYDVKM. CDR3 DNA sequence: TGTGCCACCGGGACAGCACAAGAGACCCAGTACTTC. Protein sequence: CATGTAQETQYF.

The rearrangement joins TRBV14 to TRBJ2-7; 7 positions agree with TRBD1. The germline CDR1 and CDR2 sequences are SGHDN and FVKESK. Trimming at V came to 4 bases and at J to 6 bases, leaving 9 bases not matched to a gene. The CDR3 is 14 amino acids. This chain's CDR3 is CASSPTGFSPEQYF. CDR3 nucleotides: TGTGCCAGCAGCCCGACAGGGTTTTCCCCCGAGCAGTACTTC. Full variable domain (outside the CDR3, taken from reference TRBV14 and TRBJ2-7): EAGVTQFPSHSVIEKGQTVTLRCDPISGHDNLYWYRRVMGKEIKFLLHFVKESKQDESGMPNNRFLAERTGGTYSTLKVQPAELEDSGVYFCASSPTGFSPEQYFGPGTRLTVT.

J is TRBJ1-2 and V is TRBV6-1; no definite D call. V lost 8 bases to trimming and J lost 9 bases, with 10 bases between them. Per the germline V gene, CDR1 is MNHNS and CDR2 is SASEGT. This CDR3 contains 10 residues. The CDR3 DNA reads as TGTGCCAGCTCCGGAGCGAGCTACACCTTC. Protein product: CASSGASYTF.

DNA of the CDR3: TGTGCCAGCAGCCCACCCCCAGGGGAGAACACCGGGGAGCTGTTTTTT. Its translation: CASSPPPGENTGELFF. The chain uses TRBV9 and TRBJ2-2, with D perhaps matching TRBD1 (6 bases). The CDR3 has 16 residues. V lost 4 bases to trimming and J lost 1 base, with 14 bases between them. Germline CDR1 and CDR2: SGDLS and YYNGEE.

This chain uses TRBV28 with TRBJ1-4, with TRBD1 identical over 7 bases. Germline CDR1 and CDR2: MDHEN and SYDVKM. V lost 7 bases, J lost 5 bases, and 4 bases stayed unmatched. The CDR3 runs 13 residues. DNA for the CDR3: TGTGCCAGCACGAGGGGGCTGAATGAAAAACTGTTTTTT. Translated, it gives CASTRGLNEKLFF.

CDR3 nucleotide sequence: TGTGCCAGCAGCGGGACTAGCGGAAGGGAGCAGTACTTC. Translating gives CASSGTSGREQYF. The J gene is TRBJ2-7, the V gene TRBV12-3 or TRBV12-4; 11 bases are shared with TRBD2. The trim removed 6 bases at V and 7 bases at J, leaving 5 bases unmatched. This CDR3 spans 13 amino acids.

The V and J genes are TRBV2 and TRBJ2-7, with a possible D match to TRBD1 (6 bases). CDR1 and CDR2 (germline): SNHLY, FYNNEI. CDR3 size: 15 residues. The V gene lost 6 bases and the J gene lost 0 bases, with 15 bases spanning the gap. The CDR3 is CASRAIDRSSYEQYF. CDR3 DNA: TGTGCCAGCAGGGCCATCGACAGGTCCTCCTACGAGCAGTACTTC.

The chain employs TRBV28 and TRBJ2-2; TRBD1 agrees at 8 bases. With V trimmed by 4 bases and J by 1 base, 5 bases remained unmatched. The CDR3 has 16 amino acids. Germline CDR1 is MDHEN and CDR2 is SYDVKM. This CDR3 reads CASSSAGTGNTGELFF. CDR3 DNA sequence: TGTGCCAGCAGTTCAGCCGGGACAGGGAACACCGGGGAGCTGTTTTTT.

This clone was picked up one time. The chain uses TRBV6-5 and TRBJ1-1; D unresolved. The ends were cut back, 2 bases at V and 3 bases at J, with 7 bases in the middle. Per germline, CDR1 MNHEY and CDR2 SVGAGI. This CDR3 contains 13 residues. The CDR3 nucleotides read TGTGCCAGCAGTTACCGGGTTTACACTGAAGCTTTCTTT. This translates into CASSYRVYTEAFF.

This chain uses TRBV18 with TRBJ2-7; 7 bases are a match to TRBD1. The CDR3 covers 12 residues. From germline, CDR1 is KGHSH and CDR2 LQKENI. J was trimmed by 5 bases and V by 6 bases; bases with no gene match: 4. This CDR3 reads CASSLTGDEQYF. The DNA for the CDR3 is TGTGCCAGCTCGCTAACAGGGGACGAGCAGTACTTC.

V is TRBV19 and J is TRBJ2-1; a weak D match, TRBD1 (5 bases). The V end lost 8 bases, the J end lost 7 bases, and 12 bases lay between the germline ends. Germline CDR1 reads LNHDA; CDR2 reads SQIVND (reference sequence). The CDR3 length is 12 residues. The CDR3 sequence: CASAGFSNEQFF. The CDR3 DNA reads as TGTGCCAGTGCAGGGTTTTCGAATGAGCAGTTCTTC.

The chain uses TRBV6-4 and TRBJ2-2; unclear D gene. CDR3 size: 13 residues. Trimming left V 3 bases short and J 1 base short, with 3 bases between. Per germline, CDR1 MRHNA and CDR2 SNTAGT. The CDR3 DNA sequence: TGTGCCAGCAGTGAAGGGAACACCGGGGAGCTGTTTTTT. Its translation is CASSEGNTGELFF.